Included here is one TCR beta chain sequence, with context. The sample is drawn from a study of T cell responses to AZD1222 COVID-19 vaccine. Assay: immunoSEQ multiplex PCR; the TCRdb copy retains only in-frame clones and omits some. The sample yields 90,000 to 120,000 clones, around 90% seen once. Source: peripheral blood, taken on day 0 of AZD1222 vaccination. The clonotype comes from an adult in good health.

The CDR3 DNA is TGTGCCAGCAGTCGACAGGTTAATTCACCCCTCCACTTT. Its translation: CASSRQVNSPLHF. This chain joins TRBV7-3 and TRBJ1-6, with D maybe TRBD1 (6 bases). V dropped 6 bases and J dropped 6 bases, with 9 bases sitting between them. The germline CDR1 and CDR2 sequences are SGHTA and FQGTGA. There are 13 residues in the CDR3. Drawing the rest from reference TRBV7-3 and TRBJ1-6, the complete variable domain is GAGVSQTPSNKVTEKGKYVELRCDPISGHTALYWYRQSLGQGPEFLIYFQGTGAADDSGLPNDRFFAVRPEGSVSTLKIQRTERGDSAVYLCASSRQVNSPLHFGNGTRLTVT.